Each of the 24 T cell receptor beta chains below was sequenced from the same sample in a study of PD-1 blockade in classical Hodgkin lymphoma. Each and every patient relapsed after autologous stem cell transplantation, and patients got differing brentuximab vedotin exposure. This table comes from immunoSEQ multiplex PCR, and its TCRdb copy is limited to in-frame clones, with some not included. Among roughly 28,000 clones listed, around 84% were seen once. Sequences were derived from peripheral blood mononuclear cells (PBMCs), sampled before the second cycle of nivolumab. These receptors originate from a human donor with classical Hodgkin lymphoma.

The CDR3 loop is CATDDGQGVYGYTF. In nucleotides, the CDR3 is TGTGCCACCGACGACGGACAGGGTGTTTATGGCTACACCTTC. The V call is TRBV6-1, the J call TRBJ1-2; 8 bases are shared with TRBD1. CDR1 and CDR2 from the germline V gene are MNHNS and SASEGT. V lost 10 bases and J lost 5; bases outside the gene matches: 12. CDR3 length: 14 amino acids.

This sequence joins TRBV2 and TRBJ1-2; 7 nucleotides line up with TRBD1. In germline, CDR1 is SNHLY, CDR2 FYNNEI. The ends lost 0 bases at V and 4 bases at J; junction bases unmatched: 5. The CDR3 runs 15 residues. The CDR3 region is CASSEARTGAYGYTF. CDR3 in DNA: TGTGCCAGCAGTGAAGCACGGACAGGAGCCTATGGCTACACCTTC.

The V gene is TRBV7-8, the J gene TRBJ1-3; D is unresolved. The CDR3 extends over 14 amino acids. Trimming pared 5 bases from V and 0 bases from J, leaving 8 bases between. The germline gives CDR1 SGHVS, CDR2 FQNEAQ. DNA of the CDR3: TGTGCCAGCAGCCGGAGAAGCTCTGGAAACACCATATATTTT. Protein: CASSRRSSGNTIYF.

J is TRBJ2-2 and V is TRBV5-1; the match to TRBD1 covers 10 bases. From germline, CDR1 is SGHRS and CDR2 YFSETQ. V was pared by 5 bases and J by 10 bases, with 8 bases of the junction left unmatched. CDR3 length equals 14 residues. The CDR3: CASSTGQGSEELFF. DNA for the CDR3: TGCGCCAGCAGTACGGGACAGGGGAGCGAGGAGCTGTTTTTT.

The chain joins TRBV2 to TRBJ1-4; 8 nucleotides line up with TRBD1. The CDR3 is made up of 13 amino acids. Germline CDR1 SNHLY, CDR2 FYNNEI. The V and J ends lost 2 bases and 10 bases, in that order; junction bases with no gene match: 3. This CDR3 reads CASSEQGAGKLFF. In nucleotides, the CDR3 is TGTGCCAGCAGTGAACAGGGGGCTGGAAAACTGTTTTTT.

This rearrangement joins TRBV10-3 to TRBJ2-5; 10 bases align to TRBD2. The CDR3 totals 15 residues. Trimming took 6 bases from V and 3 from J; bases not matched to a gene: 7. The germline gives CDR1 ENHRY, CDR2 SYGVKD. The CDR3 nucleotides are TGTGCCATCAGGGCGGGGACTAGCGCGGAAGAGACCCAGTACTTC. Translation: CAIRAGTSAEETQYF.

The chain uses TRBV6-5 and TRBJ1-2, with D perhaps matching TRBD1 (6 bases). Germline values: CDR1 MNHEY, CDR2 SVGAGI. Trimming stripped 4 bases from V and 7 bases from J, with 19 bases between. There are 15 residues in the CDR3. In DNA form, the CDR3 reads TGTGCCAGCAGTTTACGCAGGGGACCAACTGGTGGCTACACCTTC. Residues: CASSLRRGPTGGYTF.

Concerning this clone: One end of the junction does not line up with germline, which may come from a read error. The chain couples TRBV7-7 to TRBJ2-3; 9 bases line up with TRBD2. This CDR3 is built from 16 residues. The germline gives CDR1 SSHAT, CDR2 FNYEAQ (reference sequence). In DNA form, the CDR3 reads TGTGCTAGCAGCTTAGGGGCGGGGGGGCCGACAGATACGCAGTATTTT. Translated: CASSLGAGGPTDTQYF.

The rearrangement joins TRBV4-1 to TRBJ1-1; D not certain. The V and J ends lost 0 bases and 1 base respectively, with 12 bases between them. Germline V gene lookup returns CDR1 MGHRA and CDR2 YSYEKL. The CDR3 contains 16 residues. In DNA form, the CDR3 reads TGCGCCAGCAGCCAAGACTTTACCCGGGCGAACACTGAAGCTTTCTTT. Translation gives CASSQDFTRANTEAFF.

V and J are TRBV18 and TRBJ2-3; D is uncertain. With 3 bases removed from V and 2 bases from J, the gap between germline ends came to 9 bases. The germline V gene has CDR1 KGHSH and CDR2 LQKENI. This CDR3 spans 14 amino acids. The CDR3 is CASSPEVNTDTQYF. The CDR3 DNA follows: TGTGCCAGCTCACCGGAAGTAAACACAGATACGCAGTATTTT.

This chain links TRBV15 with TRBJ1-2; tentatively, D is TRBD1 (5 bases). The CDR3 consists of 16 residues. The ends were cut back, 3 bases at V and 8 bases at J, with 22 bases in the middle. CDR1 and CDR2 (germline): LNHNV, YYDKDF (reference sequence). The DNA for the CDR3 is TGTGCCACCAGCAGTCTTGGGGCGGGGGTCCCTCGGGGCTACACCTTC. Its protein is CATSSLGAGVPRGYTF.

The rearrangement joins TRBV6-1 to TRBJ1-6; 8 bases line up with TRBD1. The CDR3 spans 15 residues. J was trimmed by 11 bases and V by 6 bases; bases with no gene match: 12. CDR1 is MNHNS and CDR2 is SASEGT in the germline V gene. The chain's CDR3 is CASREMTGARTPLHF. CDR3 sequence (DNA): TGTGCCAGCAGGGAAATGACAGGGGCAAGGACACCCCTCCACTTT.

This clone came up a few times. The CDR3 sequence: CASKALLGQGNYGYTF. The CDR3 nucleotides read TGTGCCAGTAAAGCCCTCCTGGGACAGGGAAACTATGGCTACACCTTC. The genes are TRBV19 and TRBJ1-2, with 9 bases fitting TRBD1. The V segment lost 7 bases and the J segment 2 bases; nucleotides outside the gene matches: 11. There are 16 residues in the CDR3. Germline CDR1 is LNHDA and CDR2 is SQIVND (reference sequence).

The chain links TRBV7-8 to TRBJ1-5; 11 bases align to TRBD1. CDR3 length: 15 residues. V shed 5 bases, J shed 6 bases, and the junction held 6 bases outside the gene matches. Germline values: CDR1 SGHVS, CDR2 FQNEAQ. DNA of the CDR3: TGTGCCAGCAGCACGGGACAGGGGGGAGGTCAGCCCCAGCATTTT. Amino acid sequence: CASSTGQGGGQPQHF.

The chain uses TRBV7-3 and TRBJ2-1, with 8 bases identical to TRBD2. Germline CDR1 and CDR2: SGHTA and FQGTGA. The CDR3 is 15 residues long. Trimming cost V 5 bases and J 3 bases; bases outside gene matches: 6. The CDR3 nucleotides are TGTGCCAGCAGCCCGCGTAGCGGGGACTACAATGAGCAGTTCTTC. Translated: CASSPRSGDYNEQFF.

The rearrangement joins TRBV6-4 to TRBJ1-2; D uncertain. With 4 bases removed from V and 8 bases from J, the gap between germline ends came to 14 bases. In germline, CDR1 is MRHNA, CDR2 SNTAGT. The CDR3 sequence is 13 residues long. CDR3 sequence reads: CASSGGLGLGYTF. CDR3 nucleotides: TGTGCCAGCAGTGGAGGCTTAGGGCTCGGCTACACCTTC.

This chain links TRBV6-6 with TRBJ2-7; a possible D gene is TRBD1 (5 bases). V was shortened by 5 bases and J by 1 base, with 15 bases between the two germline ends. Germline lookup yields CDR1 MNHNY and CDR2 SVGAGI (reference sequence). The CDR3 spans 15 residues. Here the CDR3 reads CASSHRRASSYEQYF. The CDR3, as DNA: TGTGCCAGCAGTCACAGGCGCGCCTCTTCCTACGAGCAGTACTTC.

The genes are TRBV19 and TRBJ2-6; unclear D gene. This CDR3 is 14 amino acids long. V shed 4 bases and J shed 0 bases, with 4 bases lying between them. Germline values: CDR1 LNHDA, CDR2 SQIVND (reference sequence). The CDR3 protein is CASSRDSGANVLTF. CDR3 DNA: TGTGCCAGTAGTAGGGACTCTGGGGCCAACGTCCTGACTTTC.

The genes are TRBV7-6 and TRBJ2-1; no firm D call. Trimming left V 2 bases short and J 7 bases short, with 15 bases between. The germline V gene has CDR1 SGHVS and CDR2 FNYEAQ. This CDR3 contains 15 residues. As DNA, the CDR3 is TGTGCCAGCAGCTTAAGGGCGGCTAGTATTAATGAGCAGTTCTTC. This sequence encodes CASSLRAASINEQFF.

This chain connects TRBV7-2 to TRBJ2-7; D uncertain. Germline lookup yields CDR1 SGHTA and CDR2 FQGNSA. Trimming left V 1 base short and J 2 bases short, with 9 bases between. The CDR3 consists of 14 residues. CDR3 sequence reads: CASSLVASTYEQYF. The CDR3 DNA is TGTGCCAGCAGCTTAGTGGCCTCCACCTACGAGCAGTACTTC.

The chain recombines TRBV30 with TRBJ1-5; 8 nucleotides match TRBD1. The CDR3 spans 13 residues. Trimming at V came to 1 base and at J to 4 bases, leaving 0 bases not matched to a gene. CDR1 is GTSNPN, CDR2 SVGIG, per germline (reference sequence). The CDR3 loop is CAWSGTGNQPQHF. The CDR3 DNA reads TGTGCCTGGAGTGGGACAGGGAATCAGCCCCAGCATTTT.

This clone appeared a single time. The rearrangement joins TRBV11-2 to TRBJ2-1; TRBD2 aligns across 10 bases. The CDR3 totals 15 residues. Trimming cost V 5 bases and J 4 bases; bases outside gene matches: 5. Per the germline V gene, CDR1 is SGHAT and CDR2 is FQNNGV. CDR3 sequence reads: CASSLQRGGYNEQFF. The DNA of the CDR3 is TGTGCCAGCAGCCTCCAGCGGGGGGGTTACAATGAGCAGTTCTTC.

J is TRBJ2-7 and V is TRBV11-2; TRBD2 matches 11 bases. CDR3 size: 15 residues. Germline values: CDR1 SGHAT, CDR2 FQNNGV. J was trimmed by 5 bases and V by 5 bases; bases with no gene match: 8. This CDR3 reads CASSAHLAGGHEQYF. CDR3 bases: TGTGCCAGCAGCGCCCATCTAGCGGGGGGACACGAGCAGTACTTC.

V is TRBV6-1 and J is TRBJ2-7; D remains unclear. The V and J ends lost 1 base and 7 bases respectively, with 17 bases between them. CDR1 MNHNS and CDR2 SASEGT come from the germline V gene. This CDR3 has 15 amino acids. The CDR3 nucleotides are TGTGCCAGCAGTGAAGGGTTCGGCTCAGGTAGAGAGCAGTACTTC. As protein: CASSEGFGSGREQYF.